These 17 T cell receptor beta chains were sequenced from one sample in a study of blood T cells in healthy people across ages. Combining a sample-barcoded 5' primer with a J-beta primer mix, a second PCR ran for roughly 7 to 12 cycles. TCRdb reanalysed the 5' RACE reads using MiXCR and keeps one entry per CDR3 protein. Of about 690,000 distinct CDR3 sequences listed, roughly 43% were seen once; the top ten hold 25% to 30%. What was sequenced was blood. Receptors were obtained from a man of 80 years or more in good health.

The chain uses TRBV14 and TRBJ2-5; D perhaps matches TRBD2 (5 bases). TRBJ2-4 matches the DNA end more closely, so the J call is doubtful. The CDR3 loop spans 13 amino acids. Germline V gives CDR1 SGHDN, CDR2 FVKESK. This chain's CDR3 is CASSLPGENIQYF. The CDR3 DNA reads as TGTGCCAGCAGCCTGCCCGGGGAAAACATTCAGTACTTC.

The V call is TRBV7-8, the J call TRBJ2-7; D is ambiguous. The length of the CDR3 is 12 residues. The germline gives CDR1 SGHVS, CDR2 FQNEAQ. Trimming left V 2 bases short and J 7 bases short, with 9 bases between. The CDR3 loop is CASSLFFNEQYF. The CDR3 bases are TGTGCCAGCAGCTTATTCTTCAATGAGCAGTACTTC.

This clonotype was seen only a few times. CDR3 residues: CASSQVENIQYF. In nucleotides, the CDR3 is TGTGCCAGCAGCCAGGTGGAAAACATTCAGTACTTC. This chain joins TRBV3-1 and TRBJ2-4; no clear D. The germline V gene encodes CDR1 LGHDT and CDR2 YNNKEL (reference sequence). The germline V and J ends were trimmed by 3 bases and 5 bases, with 5 bases remaining between them. The CDR3 has 12 amino acids.

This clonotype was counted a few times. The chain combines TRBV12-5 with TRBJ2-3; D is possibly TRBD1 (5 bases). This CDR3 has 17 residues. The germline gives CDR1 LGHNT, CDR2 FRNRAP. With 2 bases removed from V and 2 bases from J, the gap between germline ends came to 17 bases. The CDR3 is CASGLFGWGRDTDTQYF. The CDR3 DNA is TGTGCTAGTGGTTTGTTTGGGTGGGGCAGGGACACAGATACGCAGTATTTT.

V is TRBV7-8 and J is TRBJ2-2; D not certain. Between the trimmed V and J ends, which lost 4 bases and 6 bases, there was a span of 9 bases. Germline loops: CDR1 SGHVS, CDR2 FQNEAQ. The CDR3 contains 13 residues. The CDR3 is CASSSLWAGELFF. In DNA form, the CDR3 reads TGTGCCAGCAGCTCCTTATGGGCCGGGGAGCTGTTTTTT.

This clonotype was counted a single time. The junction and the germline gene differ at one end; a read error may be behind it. The CDR3 is CAGSADRAGEKLFF. Written as DNA, the CDR3 is TGTGCCGGCAGCGCGGACAGAGCAGGTGAAAAACTGTTTTTT. The chain uses TRBV7-2 and TRBJ1-4; D is possibly TRBD1 (6 bases). The length of the CDR3 is 14 residues. CDR1 and CDR2 (germline): SGHTA, FQGNSA.

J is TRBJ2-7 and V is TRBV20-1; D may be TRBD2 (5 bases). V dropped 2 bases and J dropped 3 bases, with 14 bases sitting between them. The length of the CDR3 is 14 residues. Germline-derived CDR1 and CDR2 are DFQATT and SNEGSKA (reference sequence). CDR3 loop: CSARPGISNYEQYF. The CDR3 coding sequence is TGCAGTGCTAGACCCGGGATCAGCAACTACGAGCAGTACTTC.

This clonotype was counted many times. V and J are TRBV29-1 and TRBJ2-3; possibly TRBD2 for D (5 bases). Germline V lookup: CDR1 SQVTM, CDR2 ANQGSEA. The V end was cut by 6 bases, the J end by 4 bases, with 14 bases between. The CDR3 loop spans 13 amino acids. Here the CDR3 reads CSVERGLADTQYF. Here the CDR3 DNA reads TGCAGCGTAGAAAGAGGGTTGGCAGATACGCAGTATTTT.

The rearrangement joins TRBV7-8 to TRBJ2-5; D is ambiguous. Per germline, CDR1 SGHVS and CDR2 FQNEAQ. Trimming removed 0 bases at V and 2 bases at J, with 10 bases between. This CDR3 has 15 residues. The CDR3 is CASSLALNSQETQYF. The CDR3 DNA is TGTGCCAGCAGCTTAGCGCTTAACTCACAAGAGACCCAGTACTTC.

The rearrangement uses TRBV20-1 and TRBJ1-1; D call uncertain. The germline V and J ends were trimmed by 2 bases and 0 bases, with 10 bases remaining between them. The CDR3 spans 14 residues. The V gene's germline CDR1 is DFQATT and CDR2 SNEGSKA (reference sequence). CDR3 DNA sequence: TGCAGTGCTAGACGGACGAAATTGAACACTGAAGCTTTCTTT. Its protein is CSARRTKLNTEAFF.

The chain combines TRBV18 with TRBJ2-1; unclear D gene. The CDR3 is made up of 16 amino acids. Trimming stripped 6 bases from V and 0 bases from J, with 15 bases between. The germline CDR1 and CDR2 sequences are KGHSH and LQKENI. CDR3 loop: CASSSLPPSSYNEQFF. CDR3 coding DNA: TGTGCCAGCTCTAGCCTTCCCCCGAGCTCCTACAATGAGCAGTTCTTC.

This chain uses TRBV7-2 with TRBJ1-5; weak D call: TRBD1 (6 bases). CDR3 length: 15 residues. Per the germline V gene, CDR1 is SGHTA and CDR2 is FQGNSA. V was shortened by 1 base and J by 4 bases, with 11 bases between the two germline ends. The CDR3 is CASSLETGRNQPQHF. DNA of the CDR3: TGTGCCAGCAGCTTAGAAACAGGGAGGAATCAGCCCCAGCATTTT.

CDR3 bases: TGTGCCTGGAGCGGGACGGGTGAGCAGTTCTTC. Translated: CAWSGTGEQFF. The J gene is TRBJ2-1, the V gene TRBV30, with D perhaps TRBD1 or TRBD2 (5 bases each). This CDR3 is 11 amino acids long. Germline V gives CDR1 GTSNPN, CDR2 SVGIG (reference sequence). The V end was cut by 3 bases, the J end by 9 bases, with 9 bases between.

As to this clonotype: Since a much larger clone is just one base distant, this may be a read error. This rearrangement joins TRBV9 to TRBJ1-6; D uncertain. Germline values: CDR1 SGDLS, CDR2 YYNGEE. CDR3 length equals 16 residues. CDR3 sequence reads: CASSKAGFSSDSPPHF. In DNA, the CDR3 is TGTGCCAGCAGCAAGGCGGGCTTCTCCTCGGATTCACCCCCCCACTTT.

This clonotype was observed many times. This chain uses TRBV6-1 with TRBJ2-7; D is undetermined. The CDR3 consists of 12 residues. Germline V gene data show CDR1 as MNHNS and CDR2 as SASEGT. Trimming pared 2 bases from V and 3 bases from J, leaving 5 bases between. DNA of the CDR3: TGTGCCAGCAGTGAATTAAACTACGAGCAGTACTTC. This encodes CASSELNYEQYF.

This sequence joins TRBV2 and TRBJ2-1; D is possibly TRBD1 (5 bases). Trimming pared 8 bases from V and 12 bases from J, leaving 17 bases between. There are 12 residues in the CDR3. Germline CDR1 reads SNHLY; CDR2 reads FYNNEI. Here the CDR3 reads CASLGPGLRQFF. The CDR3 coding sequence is TGTGCCAGCTTGGGGCCGGGTCTCCGGCAGTTCTTC.

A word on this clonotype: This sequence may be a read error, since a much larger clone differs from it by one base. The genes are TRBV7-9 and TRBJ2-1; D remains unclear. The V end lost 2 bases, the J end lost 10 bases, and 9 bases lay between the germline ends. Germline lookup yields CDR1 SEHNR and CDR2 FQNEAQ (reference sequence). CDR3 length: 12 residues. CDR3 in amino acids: CASSLLNYEQFF. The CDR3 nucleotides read TGTGCCAGCAGCTTATTGAATTACGAGCAGTTCTTC.